This TCR beta chain was documented in a study of OX40 agonist ivuxolimab in advanced cancers. Overall study context: Each dose-escalation patient presented with hepatocellular carcinoma, melanoma, renal cell or head and neck cancer.

With regard to this clone: Its antigen is unidentified.

The protocol was immunoSEQ multiplex PCR, while the TCRdb copy is restricted to in-frame clones and leaves out a portion. The sample lists some 7,100 clones, about nine tenths seen once, with 1.5% to 2% in the top ten. Overall study results and limits: CD8+ T cells were the subset that, on average, had more expanded clones than CD4+. Still undetermined is the antigen specificity of the expanded peripheral T cells.

CDR3 length: 14 residues. From germline, CDR1 is GTSNPN and CDR2 SVGIG (reference sequence). With 4 bases removed from V and 3 bases from J, the gap between germline ends came to 12 bases. The source of this sequence is an adult with an advanced solid tumor such as melanoma, head and neck, liver or kidney cancer. The V gene is TRBV30, the J gene TRBJ1-4; tentatively, D is TRBD1 (6 bases). Sequences were derived from CD4+ or CD8+ T cells sorted from blood, sampled in a trial of the OX40 agonist ivuxolimab. Here the CDR3 reads CAWTSDRSNEKLFF. The CDR3 nucleotides are TGTGCCTGGACCTCGGACAGATCTAATGAAAAACTGTTTTTT.